A few counts support the clone carrying this T cell receptor (beta chain). Reverse transcribed after extraction, RNA yielded cDNA as the sequencing template. Profiling relied on immunoSEQ multiplex PCR, and the TCRdb table lists in-frame clones only, not all of them. The sample includes about 190,000 clones, around 60% of them seen just once. The treatment was: oral pan-JAK inhibitor, 5-10 mg twice daily. V lost 5 bases and J lost 3, with 12 bases in between. Germline loops: CDR1 MNHEY, CDR2 SVGAGI. CDR3 size: 14 residues. These data are taken from a study of CD8+ T cells in alopecia areata. The source of this sequence is a human donor with alopecia areata. The J gene is TRBJ2-3, the V gene TRBV6-5; maybe TRBD2 (6 bases). The specimen was CD4+ T cells sorted from blood, collected at week 4, from a patient treated with tofacitinib. The CDR3 DNA reads TGTGCCAGCAGTCTCGGGAGTGGGACAGATACGCAGTATTTT. It yields the protein CASSLGSGTDTQYF.